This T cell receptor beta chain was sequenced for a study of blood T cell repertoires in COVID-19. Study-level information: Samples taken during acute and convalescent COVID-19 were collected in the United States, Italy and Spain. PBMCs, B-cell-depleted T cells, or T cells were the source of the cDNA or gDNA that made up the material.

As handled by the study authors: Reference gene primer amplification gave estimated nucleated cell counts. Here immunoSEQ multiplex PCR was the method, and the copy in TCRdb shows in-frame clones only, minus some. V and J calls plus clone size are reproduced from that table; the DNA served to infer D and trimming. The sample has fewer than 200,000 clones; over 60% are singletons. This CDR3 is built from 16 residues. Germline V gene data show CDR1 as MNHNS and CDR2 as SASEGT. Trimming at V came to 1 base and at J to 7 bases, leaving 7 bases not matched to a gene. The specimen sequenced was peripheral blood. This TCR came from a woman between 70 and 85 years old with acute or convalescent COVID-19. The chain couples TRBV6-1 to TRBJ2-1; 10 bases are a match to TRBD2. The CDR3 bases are TGTGCCAGCAGTGAAGGTAGGGCTAGCGGGAGAAATGAGCAGTTCTTC. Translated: CASSEGRASGRNEQFF.